This entry is about one T cell receptor (beta chain). The data originate from a study of long-term antiretroviral therapy in people with HIV. Version v3.0 of the immunoSEQ assay was performed at survey level. Profiling relied on immunoSEQ multiplex PCR, and the TCRdb table lists in-frame clones only, not all of them. The data show approximately 24,000 clones, approximately 86% seen once. Germline values: CDR1 KGHSH, CDR2 LQKENI. Trimming took 3 bases from V and 3 from J; bases not matched to a gene: 4. The CDR3 is made up of 14 amino acids. The J gene is TRBJ2-7, the V gene TRBV18, with 8 bases that match TRBD1. This TCR derives from a man in his thirties or forties with HIV. Specimen: unsorted PBMCs, collected more than 4.4 years after starting antiretroviral therapy. The CDR3 sequence is CASSPGTGIYEQYF. As DNA, the CDR3 is TGTGCCAGCTCACCGGGGACAGGAATCTACGAGCAGTACTTC.